These T cell receptor beta chains were read from a single sample in a study of cytomegalovirus exposure and HLA in healthy donors. Libraries were prepared by immunoSEQ multiplex PCR; TCRdb keeps only in-frame clonotypes and omits some of them. The table lists 150,000 or so clones, 64% of them singletons. What was sequenced was PBMCs. These TCRs come from a woman younger than 45 in good health and CMV-seropositive. Each CDR3 is given with its conserved first and last residue. Fields, in order: J gene, V gene, D gene, clone size, CDR3 DNA, CDR3 protein. A D gene is named only where the DNA matches it firmly. Not every row has a clone size; where given, it reads once, few, many or a size class.

j_call: TRBJ1-1; v_call: TRBV28; d_call: -; clone_size: -; cdr3_nt: TGTGCCAGCAGTTCGGACATATTAGAAGCTTTCTTT; cdr3_aa: CASSSDILEAFF
j_call: TRBJ2-5; v_call: TRBV30; d_call: TRBD1; clone_size: -; cdr3_nt: TGTGCCTGGAGAGGGACAGAAGAGACCCAGTACTTC; cdr3_aa: CAWRGTEETQYF
j_call: TRBJ2-5; v_call: TRBV7-2; d_call: -; clone_size: -; cdr3_nt: TGTGCCAGCAGCCCCCAGCGGGCGGAGACCCAGTACTTC; cdr3_aa: CASSPQRAETQYF
j_call: TRBJ2-7; v_call: TRBV19; d_call: -; clone_size: -; cdr3_nt: TGTGCCAGTGCCTATTCTTTCTCCTACGAGCAGTACTTC; cdr3_aa: CASAYSFSYEQYF
j_call: TRBJ2-3; v_call: TRBV6-5; d_call: -; clone_size: -; cdr3_nt: TGTGCCAGCAGTCAAAGGACTGTAAATCCAGATACGCAGTATTTT; cdr3_aa: CASSQRTVNPDTQYF
j_call: TRBJ2-5; v_call: TRBV18; d_call: -; clone_size: -; cdr3_nt: TGTGCCAGCTCACCATCGAGAGAGCAGACCCAGTACTTC; cdr3_aa: CASSPSREQTQYF
j_call: TRBJ2-3; v_call: TRBV7-2; d_call: -; clone_size: -; cdr3_nt: TGTGCGAGTCGGGTGGGGGACAAAGGGGATACGCAGTATTTT; cdr3_aa: CASRVGDKGDTQYF
j_call: TRBJ2-7; v_call: TRBV5-1; d_call: TRBD1; clone_size: -; cdr3_nt: TGCGCCAGCAGCTTGGAGGGACAGAACCTCTACGAGCAGTACTTC; cdr3_aa: CASSLEGQNLYEQYF
j_call: TRBJ1-2; v_call: TRBV28; d_call: TRBD1; clone_size: -; cdr3_nt: TGTGCCAGCAGTCCCTTACTCGGACAGGGTAGGGCATTAAACTATGGCTACACCTTC; cdr3_aa: CASSPLLGQGRALNYGYTF
j_call: TRBJ2-7; v_call: TRBV5-1; d_call: -; clone_size: -; cdr3_nt: TGCGCCAGTCAAAGCGGGTTGAACGAGCAGTACTTC; cdr3_aa: CASQSGLNEQYF
j_call: TRBJ2-1; v_call: TRBV15; d_call: TRBD2; clone_size: -; cdr3_nt: TGTGCCACCAGCACTTCCGGACTAGCGGGTACCTACAATGAGCAGTTCTTC; cdr3_aa: CATSTSGLAGTYNEQFF
j_call: TRBJ1-5; v_call: TRBV2; d_call: TRBD1; clone_size: -; cdr3_nt: TGTGCCAGCAAAAGGGACAGGACCAGCAATCAGCCCCAGCATTTT; cdr3_aa: CASKRDRTSNQPQHF
j_call: TRBJ1-1; v_call: TRBV28; d_call: -; clone_size: -; cdr3_nt: TGTGCCGGGGCGGGGGGACGGACTTTGAACACTGAAGCTTTCTTT; cdr3_aa: CAGAGGRTLNTEAFF
j_call: TRBJ2-7; v_call: TRBV27; d_call: TRBD2; clone_size: -; cdr3_nt: TGTGCCAGCAGCCCGGGACTGGGGGGGGCCTACGAGCAGTACTTC; cdr3_aa: CASSPGLGGAYEQYF
j_call: TRBJ2-1; v_call: TRBV5-1; d_call: TRBD2; clone_size: few; cdr3_nt: TGCGCCAGCAGCTTGCAGTCCGGCGGGGGGGCTGTGAATGAGCAGTTCTTC; cdr3_aa: CASSLQSGGGAVNEQFF
j_call: TRBJ2-1; v_call: TRBV30; d_call: TRBD2; clone_size: -; cdr3_nt: TGTGCCTGGAGTGTATTTTCACTAGCGGTTCGCTCCTACAATGAGCAGTTCTTC; cdr3_aa: CAWSVFSLAVRSYNEQFF
j_call: TRBJ2-7; v_call: TRBV6-1; d_call: -; clone_size: -; cdr3_nt: TGTGCCAGCAGTACCCAGACAGGTTACTACGAGCAGTACTTC; cdr3_aa: CASSTQTGYYEQYF
j_call: TRBJ1-2; v_call: TRBV11-2; d_call: TRBD1; clone_size: -; cdr3_nt: TGTGCCAGCAGCTTAGGACAGGGGGTCTATGGCTACACCTTC; cdr3_aa: CASSLGQGVYGYTF
j_call: TRBJ1-2; v_call: TRBV5-8; d_call: TRBD1; clone_size: few; cdr3_nt: TGTGCCAGCAGCTTGGGGGACAGGATTAATTATGGCTACACCTTC; cdr3_aa: CASSLGDRINYGYTF
j_call: TRBJ2-7; v_call: TRBV5-6; d_call: TRBD1; clone_size: -; cdr3_nt: TGTGCCAGCAGCTTCGGGACAGTAAGCTCCTACGAGCAGTACTTC; cdr3_aa: CASSFGTVSSYEQYF
j_call: TRBJ1-3; v_call: TRBV5-1; d_call: -; clone_size: -; cdr3_nt: TGCGCCAGCAGCGAGTCAAGCTCTGGAAACACCATATATTTT; cdr3_aa: CASSESSSGNTIYF
j_call: TRBJ2-2; v_call: TRBV7-2; d_call: TRBD2; clone_size: -; cdr3_nt: TGTGCCAGCAGCTTACGACTAGCGGGGAACACCGGGGAGCTGTTTTTT; cdr3_aa: CASSLRLAGNTGELFF
j_call: TRBJ1-1; v_call: TRBV5-1; d_call: -; clone_size: -; cdr3_nt: TGCGCCAGCAGCTTGGGTCCAGGGGAGACTGAAGCTTTCTTT; cdr3_aa: CASSLGPGETEAFF
j_call: TRBJ2-1; v_call: TRBV5-1; d_call: -; clone_size: once; cdr3_nt: TGCGCCAGCAGCTTGGGCGTACTCGCTGACAATGAGCAGTTCTTC; cdr3_aa: CASSLGVLADNEQFF
j_call: TRBJ2-5; v_call: TRBV29-1; d_call: -; clone_size: -; cdr3_nt: TGCAGCGTGCTGACAGCAACCCAGTACTTC; cdr3_aa: CSVLTATQYF
j_call: TRBJ2-7; v_call: TRBV6-5; d_call: TRBD2; clone_size: -; cdr3_nt: TGTGCCAGCAGTGCCGGGAGGACCGCGGGCTACGAGCAGTACTTC; cdr3_aa: CASSAGRTAGYEQYF
j_call: TRBJ2-2; v_call: TRBV6-4; d_call: TRBD1; clone_size: few; cdr3_nt: TGTGCCAGCAGTCGACAGGGGAACACCGGGGAGCTGTTTTTT; cdr3_aa: CASSRQGNTGELFF
j_call: TRBJ1-2; v_call: TRBV5-6; d_call: -; clone_size: -; cdr3_nt: TGTGCCAGCAGCTCGACGAGGCATGGCTACACCTTC; cdr3_aa: CASSSTRHGYTF
j_call: TRBJ2-7; v_call: TRBV10-3; d_call: -; clone_size: -; cdr3_nt: TGTGCCATCAGTGGGGGGGGCAGGGTCTACGAGCAGTACTTC; cdr3_aa: CAISGGGRVYEQYF
j_call: TRBJ2-1; v_call: TRBV10-3; d_call: -; clone_size: -; cdr3_nt: TGTGCCATCACCAGGGGTGACAATGAGCAGTTCTTC; cdr3_aa: CAITRGDNEQFF
j_call: TRBJ2-4; v_call: TRBV27; d_call: -; clone_size: -; cdr3_nt: TGTGCCAGCAGCCCGGTCTATTTGGGGGCTGAGCTAGCCAAAAACATTCAGTACTTC; cdr3_aa: CASSPVYLGAELAKNIQYF
j_call: TRBJ2-1; v_call: TRBV14; d_call: TRBD2; clone_size: -; cdr3_nt: TGTGCCAGCAGCCGCTCATTAGCGGGAGGTGGCTACAATGAGCAGTTCTTC; cdr3_aa: CASSRSLAGGGYNEQFF
j_call: TRBJ1-3; v_call: TRBV9; d_call: -; clone_size: few; cdr3_nt: TGTGCCAGCTCCTCGGACGGGAGCTCTGGAAACACCATATATTTT; cdr3_aa: CASSSDGSSGNTIYF
j_call: TRBJ2-1; v_call: TRBV7-6; d_call: -; clone_size: -; cdr3_nt: TGTGCCAGCAGCCAACTACAGGGGGGGGGCTCCGATGAGCAGTTCTTC; cdr3_aa: CASSQLQGGGSDEQFF
j_call: TRBJ1-1; v_call: TRBV10-3; d_call: TRBD1; clone_size: -; cdr3_nt: TGTGCCATCAGCGGACAGGGGGCGCCTTCAACTGAAGCTTTCTTT; cdr3_aa: CAISGQGAPSTEAFF
j_call: TRBJ2-7; v_call: TRBV6-6; d_call: TRBD1; clone_size: -; cdr3_nt: TGTGCCAGCAGTTACGGTTCGGGACAGGGCTACCTCGAGCAGTACTTC; cdr3_aa: CASSYGSGQGYLEQYF
j_call: TRBJ1-1; v_call: TRBV5-1; d_call: -; clone_size: -; cdr3_nt: TGCGCCAGCAGGGTTTCCGGGATCCTCAACACTGAAGCTTTCTTT; cdr3_aa: CASRVSGILNTEAFF
j_call: TRBJ2-2; v_call: TRBV6-4; d_call: TRBD2; clone_size: -; cdr3_nt: TGTGCCAGCAGCCGAAGCGGGAGCTTGTCCGGGGAGCTGTTTTTT; cdr3_aa: CASSRSGSLSGELFF
j_call: TRBJ2-7; v_call: TRBV5-1; d_call: -; clone_size: -; cdr3_nt: TGCGCCAGCAGCTTAAGTTCACAGGAGCAGTACTTC; cdr3_aa: CASSLSSQEQYF